The rows below give T cell receptor beta chains drawn from one sample of a study of T cell responses to AZD1222 COVID-19 vaccine. Repertoires were generated with immunoSEQ multiplex PCR, while TCRdb's copy carries only in-frame clones and drops some. The table shows 120,000 to 150,000 clones, with about nine tenths occurring only once. The material was peripheral blood, obtained 28 days after the second AZD1222 dose. Source of these receptors: an adult who received the AZD1222 COVID-19 vaccine. CDR3s include the opening cysteine and the closing phenylalanine or tryptophan. A D gene is named only where the DNA matches it firmly. The listing skips clone size in some rows; elsewhere it reads once, few, many or a size class.

clone_size j_call v_call cdr3_length d_call cdr3_aa cdr3_nt
few TRBJ2-7 TRBV10-3 17 . CAITSGRGGGVSYEQYF TGTGCCATCACCTCCGGGCGTGGCGGGGGCGTATCCTACGAGCAGTACTTC
. TRBJ2-1 TRBV10-3 19 TRBD2 CAISESLVGGLAGYNEQFF TGTGCCATCAGTGAGTCTTTGGTAGGCGGACTAGCGGGTTACAATGAGCAGTTCTTC
. TRBJ2-1 TRBV2 13 TRBD2 CASTEREGPFGVF TGTGCCAGCACAGAGCGGGAGGGCCCTTTCGGAGTCTTC
. TRBJ1-3 TRBV5-1 13 . CASSGGNGNTIYF TGCGCCAGCAGCGGCGGGAACGGAAACACCATATATTTT
. TRBJ1-1 TRBV6-5 14 . CASSYSNSLTEAFF TGTGCCAGCAGTTACTCTAACTCGTTGACTGAAGCTTTCTTT
. TRBJ1-1 TRBV5-1 16 TRBD1 CASSFFGTGMNTEAFF TGCGCCAGCAGCTTTTTCGGGACAGGGATGAACACTGAAGCTTTCTTT
. TRBJ1-2 TRBV28 14 . CASSSGVLNYGYTF TGTGCCAGCAGTTCTGGGGTGTTAAACTATGGCTACACCTTC
. TRBJ2-1 TRBV7-2 15 TRBD2 CASSLELAGVNEQFF TGTGCCAGCAGCTTAGAACTAGCGGGAGTCAATGAGCAGTTCTTC
. TRBJ2-7 TRBV7-3 13 TRBD2 CASRLAGGNEQYF TGTGCCAGCAGATTAGCGGGAGGCAACGAGCAGTACTTC
once TRBJ1-2 TRBV7-2 18 TRBD1 CATPRPRTGLGASYGYTF TGTGCCACCCCACGCCCCCGGACAGGTTTGGGGGCCTCCTATGGCTACACCTTC
. TRBJ1-2 TRBV4-2 16 . CASSQDNRRANYGYTF TGTGCCAGCAGCCAAGATAACAGGAGAGCTAACTATGGCTACACCTTC
. TRBJ1-3 TRBV5-1 15 TRBD1 CASSLGTGAGNTIYF TGCGCCAGCAGCTTGGGGACAGGGGCTGGAAACACCATATATTTT
. TRBJ1-2 TRBV6-4 13 TRBD1 CASSDSTGGGYTF TGTGCCAGCAGTGACTCGACAGGGGGTGGCTACACCTTC
. TRBJ1-5 TRBV19 13 . CASSAQLNQPQHF TGTGCCAGTAGTGCTCAGTTGAATCAGCCCCAGCATTTT
. TRBJ2-3 TRBV30 16 TRBD1 CAWSTGTALGRDTQYF TGTGCCTGGAGTACGGGGACAGCCCTGGGCCGGGATACGCAGTATTTT
. TRBJ1-1 TRBV9 18 TRBD1 CASSAPPRGLKSSTEAFF TGTGCCAGCAGCGCCCCCCCCAGGGGGCTTAAGTCGAGCACTGAAGCTTTCTTT
. TRBJ1-1 TRBV12-3/TRBV12-4 13 . CASSYEGYTEAFF TGTGCCAGCAGTTATGAGGGGTACACTGAAGCTTTCTTT
. TRBJ1-2 TRBV15 16 . CATSREGGTPNYGYTF TGTGCCACCAGCAGAGAAGGCGGGACACCTAACTATGGCTACACCTTC
. TRBJ2-3 TRBV14 18 TRBD2 CASSPNLSGTRRGYTQYF TGTGCCAGCAGCCCCAATCTTAGCGGGACCCGCCGGGGTTATACGCAGTATTTT
. TRBJ2-1 TRBV5-4 15 . CASSPRGEGPGEQFF TGTGCCAGCAGTCCGAGGGGAGAGGGGCCAGGGGAGCAGTTCTTC
. TRBJ1-3 TRBV28 17 TRBD1 CASSLYPRTGSGNTIYF TGTGCCAGCAGTTTATATCCCAGGACAGGTTCTGGAAACACCATATATTTT
. TRBJ2-2 TRBV6-5 13 . CASGPLSTGELFF TGTGCCAGCGGACCGCTCTCCACCGGGGAGCTGTTTTTT
. TRBJ2-5 TRBV2 15 . CASSERIVPPETQYF TGTGCCAGCAGTGAACGTATAGTTCCCCCTGAGACCCAGTACTTC
. TRBJ1-2 TRBV4-2 14 . CASSQGVGVYGYTF TGTGCCAGCAGCCAAGGGGTGGGAGTCTATGGCTACACCTTC
. TRBJ1-2 TRBV6-5 15 . CASRAQKEANYGYTF TGTGCCAGCAGGGCCCAGAAAGAAGCTAACTATGGCTACACCTTC
once TRBJ2-2 TRBV29-1 14 TRBD1 CSVARDRAYGELFF TGCAGCGTAGCTCGTGACAGGGCCTACGGGGAGCTGTTTTTT